Following are 12 T cell receptor beta chains from one sample sequenced in a study of Ad26.COV2.S vaccination and SARS-CoV-2 variants. Specified treatment: over 15 received Ad26.COV2.S at low or high dose, single or two shots; about 5 received placebo; per-sample allocation not given. Material that was analyzed had been drawn on day 63 after the first vaccine or placebo injection. Assay: immunoSEQ multiplex PCR; the TCRdb copy retains only in-frame clones and omits some. The repertoire holds around 400,000 clones, with 83% as singletons. The material sequenced was peripheral blood, taken in a trial of Ad26.COV2.S vaccine versus placebo. The receptors stem from a person between 18 and 65 years old who received the Ad26.COV2.S COVID-19 vaccine or a placebo.

The V gene is TRBV29-1, the J gene TRBJ1-2; D not resolved. Germline V CDR1 and CDR2: SQVTM, ANQGSEA. This CDR3 has 13 residues. V lost 5 bases and J 2 bases, leaving 12 bases between the germline ends. The CDR3 DNA sequence: TGCAGCGTTCTGTCAGAAGCAAACTATGGCTACACCTTC. Its translation is CSVLSEANYGYTF. The full variable domain, rest sourced from reference TRBV29-1 and TRBJ1-2, is SAVISQKPSRDICQRGTSLTIQCQVDSQVTMMFWYRQQPGQSLTLIATANQGSEATYESGFVIDKFPISRPNLTFSTLTVSNMSPEDSSIYLCSVLSEANYGYTFGSGTRLTVV.

In its sample, this clone was seen once. The CDR3, as DNA: TGTGCCACCGTCGGGGAGGGCTACAATGAGCAGTTCTTC. Protein product: CATVGEGYNEQFF. This chain uses TRBV24-1 with TRBJ2-1; 7 bases line up with TRBD2. CDR1 KGHDR and CDR2 SFDVKD come from the germline V gene. CDR3 length: 13 residues. With V trimmed by 9 bases and J by 3 bases, 4 bases remained unmatched.

The V call is TRBV3-1 (or the pseudogene TRBV3-2), the J call TRBJ2-1; 10 bases align to TRBD2. Per the germline V gene, CDR1 is LGHDT and CDR2 is YNNKEL (reference sequence). With V trimmed by 8 bases and J by 7 bases, 8 bases remained unmatched. This CDR3 comprises 14 residues. The CDR3 DNA is TGTGCCAGCGCGCAGCGGGAGGGGTGGAATGAGCAGTTCTTC. Protein: CASAQREGWNEQFF.

This chain uses TRBV23-1 with TRBJ2-7, with 11 bases matching TRBD2. TRBV23-1 is filed as an ORF, its function uncertain. The CDR3 runs 17 residues. Unmatched junction bases numbered 10, after V lost 3 bases and J lost 3 bases. The CDR3, as DNA: TGCGCCAGCAGTCATCCGATCCCGGGACTAGCGGACTACGAGCAGTACTTC. It codes for CASSHPIPGLADYEQYF.

The chain links TRBV27 to TRBJ1-1; the D gene is possibly TRBD1 (6 bases). This CDR3 has 14 amino acids. Germline CDR1 and CDR2: MNHEY and SMNVEV (reference sequence). Trimming pared 6 bases from V and 1 base from J, leaving 12 bases between. The CDR3 here is CASRYLQGNTEAFF. The CDR3 DNA reads TGTGCCAGCAGGTACCTACAGGGGAACACTGAAGCTTTCTTT.

With respect to this clone: This sample includes further DNA sequences coding for the same CDR3. The chain uses TRBV6-5 and TRBJ2-3; no firm D call. The CDR3 spans 13 residues. Looked up from germline, CDR1 is MNHEY and CDR2 is SVGAGI. The V end was cut by 6 bases, the J end by 0 bases, with 7 bases between. CDR3: CASRIRSTDTQYF. The CDR3 DNA reads as TGTGCCAGCAGGATAAGGAGCACAGATACGCAGTATTTT.

This chain connects TRBV9 to TRBJ1-2; D gene ambiguous. Trimming removed 0 bases from V and 8 bases from J, with 17 bases in between. The CDR3 has 15 amino acids. Germline V CDR1 and CDR2: SGDLS, YYNGEE. Here the CDR3 reads CASSVARAPWEGYTF. The CDR3 DNA follows: TGTGCCAGCAGCGTAGCCCGGGCCCCATGGGAAGGCTACACCTTC.

The CDR3 bases are TGTGCCAGCAGCTTCGATATTGGGGAGGGCTATGGCTACACCTTC. Translated: CASSFDIGEGYGYTF. This rearrangement joins TRBV5-5 to TRBJ1-2; D not certain. Trimming took 2 bases from V and 4 from J, leaving 15 bases between them. Germline CDR1 and CDR2: SGHKS and YYEKEE (reference sequence). The CDR3 is 15 amino acids.

V gene TRBV6-5 combines with J gene TRBJ2-7; D gene unclear. The V end lost 0 bases, the J end lost 2 bases, and 5 bases lay between the germline ends. The CDR3 length is 13 residues. Per germline, CDR1 MNHEY and CDR2 SVGAGI. CDR3 nucleotides: TGTGCCAGCAGTTACTCGGACCCCTACGAGCAGTACTTC. Encoded protein: CASSYSDPYEQYF.

J is TRBJ2-1 and V is TRBV7-6, with D possibly being TRBD2 (6 bases). The CDR3 is 13 residues long. Deletions cut 5 bases from V and 5 bases from J, with 10 bases between. The germline V gene has CDR1 SGHVS and CDR2 FNYEAQ. The CDR3 loop reads CASSGGRDNEQFF. Written as DNA, the CDR3 is TGTGCCAGCAGCGGAGGGCGAGACAATGAGCAGTTCTTC.

V usage is TRBV4-1 and J usage is TRBJ1-1; maybe TRBD1 (6 bases). This CDR3 comprises 15 residues. Trimming left V 6 bases short and J 1 base short, with 15 bases between. Germline CDR1 and CDR2: MGHRA and YSYEKL. CDR3 protein: CASRRVRGGNTEAFF. CDR3 DNA sequence: TGCGCCAGCAGGCGAGTTAGAGGGGGGAACACTGAAGCTTTCTTT.

This clone was recorded once. The genes are TRBV13 and TRBJ2-3; no firm D call. Germline V lookup: CDR1 PRHDT, CDR2 FYEKMQ (reference sequence). Trimming removed 1 base at V and 1 base at J, with 9 bases between. CDR3 length: 15 amino acids. This chain's CDR3 is CASSLVVSRTDTQYF. DNA of the CDR3: TGTGCCAGCAGCTTAGTAGTGAGTCGCACAGATACGCAGTATTTT.